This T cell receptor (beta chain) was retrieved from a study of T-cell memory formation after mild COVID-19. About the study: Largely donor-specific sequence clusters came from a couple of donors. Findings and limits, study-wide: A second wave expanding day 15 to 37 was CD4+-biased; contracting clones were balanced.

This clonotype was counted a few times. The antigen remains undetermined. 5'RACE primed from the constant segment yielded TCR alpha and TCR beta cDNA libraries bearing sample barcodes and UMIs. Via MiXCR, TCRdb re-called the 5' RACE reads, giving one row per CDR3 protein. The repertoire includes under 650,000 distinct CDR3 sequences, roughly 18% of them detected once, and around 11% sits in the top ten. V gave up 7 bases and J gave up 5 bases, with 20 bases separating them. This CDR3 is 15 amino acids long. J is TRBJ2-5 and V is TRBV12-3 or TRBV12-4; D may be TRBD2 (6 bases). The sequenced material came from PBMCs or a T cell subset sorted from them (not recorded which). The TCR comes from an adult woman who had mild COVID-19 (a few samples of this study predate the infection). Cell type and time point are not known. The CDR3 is CASTSRGMPPETQYF. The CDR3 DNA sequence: TGTGCCAGCACCTCCCGGGGGATGCCCCCCGAGACCCAGTACTTC.